These 25 T cell receptor beta chains share one sample of origin, sequenced in a study of spatial heterogeneity in lung cancer. TCRdb processed the 5' RACE reads anew with MiXCR; each CDR3 protein has one entry. The repertoire holds around 37,000 distinct CDR3 sequences, with approximately 6.8% as singletons. Time point described: sample taken at primary tumor resection. The sample was PBMCs, taken at surgery. These TCRs come from a female donor with early-stage non-small cell lung cancer.

The chain recombines TRBV30 with TRBJ1-1, with TRBD1 identical over 7 bases. CDR1 GTSNPN and CDR2 SVGIG come from the germline V gene (reference sequence). The CDR3 spans 13 residues. After removal of 4 bases from V and 5 bases from J, the junction contained 7 bases not matched to a gene. The CDR3 spells CAWTRGGVTEAFF. The CDR3 nucleotides are TGTGCCTGGACCAGGGGGGGTGTGACTGAAGCTTTCTTT.

This clonotype was observed at least ten times. The gene calls are TRBV5-1 and TRBJ2-2; no clear D gene. The V gene lost 1 base and the J gene lost 5 bases, with 6 bases spanning the gap. CDR1 is SGHRS, CDR2 YFSETQ, per germline. The CDR3 extends over 13 amino acids. The CDR3 is CASSLRSTGELFF. DNA of the CDR3: TGCGCCAGCAGCTTGAGGTCAACCGGGGAGCTGTTTTTT. Full variable domain (missing parts from reference TRBV5-1 and TRBJ2-2): KAGVTQTPRYLIKTRGQQVTLSCSPISGHRSVSWYQQTPGQGLQFLFEYFSETQRNKGNFPGRFSGRQFSNSRSEMNVSTLELGDSALYLCASSLRSTGELFFGEGSRLTVL.

With regard to this clonotype: This may arise from a read error, as a much more abundant clone is one base away. The conserved phenylalanine or tryptophan is not found at the CDR3 terminus, so this likely reflects a read error. This chain joins TRBV10-3 and TRBJ2-2; possibly TRBD1 for D (5 bases). This CDR3 spans 13 amino acids. V was cut by 6 bases and J by 8 bases, with 13 bases left in between. Germline V lookup: CDR1 ENHRY, CDR2 SYGVKD. This chain's CDR3 is CAISPTARGELFS. The DNA of the CDR3 is TGTGCCATCAGCCCGACAGCGCGAGGGGAGCTGTTTTCT.

The chain recombines TRBV7-9 with TRBJ2-3, with 9 bases identical to TRBD1. The CDR3 length is 15 residues. The V segment lost 6 bases and the J segment 4 bases; nucleotides outside the gene matches: 8. Germline assignment: CDR1 SEHNR and CDR2 FQNEAQ (reference sequence). For the CDR3, the DNA is TGTGCCAGCAGTCCGGGACAGGGCGTTCCAGATACGCAGTATTTT. Amino acids: CASSPGQGVPDTQYF.

This clonotype was counted ten times or more. The chain employs TRBV11-2 and TRBJ2-1; D perhaps matches TRBD2 (5 bases). Per germline, CDR1 SGHAT and CDR2 FQNNGV. The CDR3 covers 11 residues. Trimming pared 5 bases from V and 9 bases from J, leaving 8 bases between. CDR3 protein: CASSLRGEQFF. Here the CDR3 DNA reads TGTGCCAGCAGCCTCCGGGGTGAGCAGTTCTTC.

In its sample, this clonotype was seen a few times. The V gene is TRBV11-2, the J gene TRBJ2-2, with D perhaps TRBD2 (5 bases). Germline V gives CDR1 SGHAT, CDR2 FQNNGV. The V end lost 1 base, the J end lost 6 bases, and 15 bases lay between the germline ends. The CDR3 loop spans 16 amino acids. Here the CDR3 reads CASSLVWRRRAGELFF. The CDR3 coding sequence is TGTGCCAGCAGCTTAGTTTGGCGCCGGCGGGCCGGGGAGCTGTTTTTT.

This clonotype was picked up a small number of times. The chain uses TRBV5-1 and TRBJ2-5, with 9 bases lining up with TRBD1. Germline V gene lookup returns CDR1 SGHRS and CDR2 YFSETQ. The ends lost 3 bases at V and 5 bases at J; junction bases unmatched: 8. The length of the CDR3 is 15 residues. The CDR3 region has the DNA TGCGCCAGCAGCTACCAGGACAGGGGACGGGAGACCCAGTACTTC. Translation gives CASSYQDRGRETQYF.

This clonotype is classed as medium-sized. The genes are TRBV5-1 and TRBJ2-7; possible D gene TRBD1, 6 bases. Germline V gives CDR1 SGHRS, CDR2 YFSETQ. This CDR3 comprises 13 residues. Trimming took 0 bases from V and 6 from J, leaving 10 bases between them. The CDR3, as DNA: TGCGCCAGCAGCTTGGTAGGGGGTCCCGAGCAGTACTTC. This gives the protein CASSLVGGPEQYF.

This clonotype occurred a few times. The chain uses TRBV9 and TRBJ2-3; 10 nucleotides match TRBD2. This CDR3 has 16 residues. V lost 3 bases, J lost 3 bases, and 7 bases stayed unmatched. Germline V lookup: CDR1 SGDLS, CDR2 YYNGEE. In DNA form, the CDR3 reads TGTGCCAGCAGCGCCCGCAGCGGGGGGGCTACAGATACGCAGTATTTT. Its protein product is CASSARSGGATDTQYF.

This clonotype came up a few times. The V and J genes are TRBV5-1 and TRBJ2-5; D is perhaps TRBD1 (6 bases). Trimming left V 1 base short and J 4 bases short, with 14 bases between. This CDR3 region has 15 residues. Per germline, CDR1 SGHRS and CDR2 YFSETQ. The CDR3 DNA reads as TGCGCCAGCAGCTTGTTTGATACAGGGCGAGAGACCCAGTACTTC. Translated: CASSLFDTGRETQYF.

This clonotype was seen repeatedly, ten times or more. This chain joins TRBV5-5 and TRBJ1-5; D might be TRBD1 (5 bases). V shed 4 bases and J shed 6 bases, with 11 bases lying between them. This CDR3 region has 13 residues. Germline CDR1 is SGHKS and CDR2 is YYEKEE (reference sequence). CDR3 sequence: CASSPGRGQPQHF. CDR3 nucleotides: TGTGCCAGCAGCCCAGGAAGGGGTCAGCCCCAGCATTTT. Full variable domain (outside the CDR3, taken from reference TRBV5-5 and TRBJ1-5): DAGVTQSPTHLIKTRGQQVTLRCSPISGHKSVSWYQQVLGQGPQFIFQYYEKEERGRGNFPDRFSARQFPNYSSELNVNALLLGDSALYLCASSPGRGQPQHFGDGTRLSIL.

This clonotype has more than one count but fewer than ten. V is TRBV4-3 and J is TRBJ1-1, with 8 bases identical to TRBD1. This CDR3 has 14 residues. Germline V gene data show CDR1 as LGHNA and CDR2 as YSLEER. The V and J ends lost 2 bases and 4 bases, in that order; junction bases with no gene match: 3. The chain's CDR3 is CASSQYTGGTEAFF. The CDR3 DNA follows: TGCGCCAGCAGCCAATACACAGGGGGCACTGAAGCTTTCTTT.

This clonotype has a handful of counts. The chain combines TRBV4-3 with TRBJ2-1; the D is unclear. Trimming shortened V by 0 bases and J by 8 bases, and 11 bases separated the two germline ends. Looked up from germline, CDR1 is LGHNA and CDR2 is YSLEER. CDR3 length equals 14 residues. In DNA form, the CDR3 reads TGCGCCAGCAGCCAAGATCTTCTTACCGATGAGCAGTTCTTC. It codes for CASSQDLLTDEQFF.

This clonotype came up many times. The chain couples TRBV20-1 to TRBJ2-3; 10 nucleotides align to TRBD1. The germline CDR1 and CDR2 sequences are DFQATT and SNEGSKA (reference sequence). The CDR3 is made up of 16 amino acids. J gave up 2 bases and V 0 bases, and 5 bases lay outside the gene matches. CDR3 coding DNA: TGCAGTGCTAGAGATCGGGACAGGGGCCTCACAGATACGCAGTATTTT. Translation: CSARDRDRGLTDTQYF.

The genes are TRBV30 and TRBJ2-1, with D possibly being TRBD2 (6 bases). CDR1 and CDR2 (germline): GTSNPN, SVGIG (reference sequence). The V and J ends lost 1 base and 13 bases respectively, with 14 bases between them. This CDR3 region has 12 residues. This chain's CDR3 is CAWSDTGLYQFF. DNA of the CDR3: TGTGCCTGGAGTGACACGGGACTTTACCAGTTCTTC.

V gene TRBV6-5 combines with J gene TRBJ1-4; the D gene is possibly TRBD1 (5 bases). V was clipped by 0 bases and J by 8 bases, with 10 bases between them. CDR1 MNHEY and CDR2 SVGAGI come from the germline V gene. This CDR3 is built from 14 residues. CDR3 DNA sequence: TGTGCCAGCAGTTACTCGGGGACCGACGAAAAACTGTTTTTT. Translated: CASSYSGTDEKLFF.

This clonotype showed up many times. The chain carries TRBV20-1 and TRBJ2-5; 7 nucleotides agree with TRBD2. CDR3 size: 14 residues. The V and J ends lost 5 bases and 5 bases, in that order; junction bases with no gene match: 11. CDR1 and CDR2 (germline): DFQATT, SNEGSKA (reference sequence). The CDR3: CSAPTLGRGETQYF. The CDR3 coding sequence is TGCAGTGCTCCCACTCTAGGGCGGGGGGAGACCCAGTACTTC.

The CDR3 region is CAKRAAGQRQDEQYF. As DNA, the CDR3 is TGTGCCAAGCGGGCGGCCGGACAGAGGCAGGACGAGCAGTACTTC. The rearrangement joins TRBV9 to TRBJ2-7, with D perhaps assigned TRBD1 or TRBD2 (6 bases each). V dropped 9 bases and J dropped 5 bases, with 24 bases sitting between them. Germline loops: CDR1 SGDLS, CDR2 YYNGEE. The CDR3 has 15 amino acids.

This clonotype was seen many times. The chain is built from TRBV6-5 and TRBJ2-1; 7 nucleotides match TRBD2. CDR3 length equals 14 residues. Trimming cost V 8 bases and J 7 bases; bases outside gene matches: 11. The V gene's germline CDR1 is MNHEY and CDR2 SVGAGI. The DNA of the CDR3 is TGTGCCAGCGGCCCGGTCGGGGGGATAAATGAGCAGTTCTTC. It specifies CASGPVGGINEQFF.

This clonotype was picked up a small number of times. The V and J genes are TRBV5-4 and TRBJ2-2; D not certain. The CDR3 totals 12 residues. The germline V gene encodes CDR1 SGHNT and CDR2 YYREEE (reference sequence). V lost 2 bases and J 5 bases, leaving 4 bases between the germline ends. The CDR3 here is CASSFQTGELFF. CDR3 coding DNA: TGTGCCAGCAGCTTCCAAACCGGGGAGCTGTTTTTT.

This clonotype came up many times. The chain carries TRBV3-1 and TRBJ2-1; 11 bases fit TRBD2. V was clipped by 2 bases and J by 7 bases; unmatched bases: 4. The CDR3 consists of 15 residues. The germline V gene has CDR1 LGHDT and CDR2 YNNKEL (reference sequence). The CDR3 sequence is CASSQLAGGHNEQFF. CDR3 DNA: TGTGCCAGCAGCCAATTAGCGGGGGGGCATAATGAGCAGTTCTTC.

This clonotype came up a few times. J is TRBJ2-5 and V is TRBV27, with 9 bases fitting TRBD2. CDR3 length: 19 amino acids. Germline assignment: CDR1 MNHEY and CDR2 SMNVEV (reference sequence). Unmatched junction bases numbered 19, after V lost 4 bases and J lost 4 bases. CDR3 residues: CASSYRRLAEDPGRETQYF. The CDR3 nucleotides are TGTGCCAGCAGTTACCGGCGACTAGCGGAAGACCCGGGCCGAGAGACCCAGTACTTC.

Many counts were recorded for this clonotype. V gene TRBV30 combines with J gene TRBJ2-7; D is undetermined. Germline V gives CDR1 GTSNPN, CDR2 SVGIG (reference sequence). The CDR3 totals 13 residues. Trimming shortened V by 4 bases and J by 3 bases, and 13 bases separated the two germline ends. CDR3 amino acids: CAWTGGNLYEQYF. CDR3 nucleotides: TGTGCCTGGACTGGTGGCAACCTCTACGAGCAGTACTTC.

The chain uses TRBV11-3 and TRBJ2-3; 11 bases match TRBD2. CDR1 is SGHNT, CDR2 YENEEA, per germline. The CDR3 runs to 16 residues. V dropped 5 bases and J dropped 2; count of bases not matched to a gene: 6. Written as DNA, the CDR3 is TGTGCCAGCAGCCGCGGGACTAGCGGTTCCACAGATACGCAGTATTTT. Translation gives CASSRGTSGSTDTQYF.

In regard to this clonotype: A junction boundary mismatches the germline segment, possibly from a read error. V is TRBV20-1 and J is TRBJ2-1, with TRBD1 matching over 7 bases. Germline V gene lookup returns CDR1 DFQATT and CDR2 SNEGSKA (reference sequence). This CDR3 contains 13 residues. CDR3: CSATGGAYNEQCF. DNA of the CDR3: TGCAGTGCTACAGGGGGAGCGTACAATGAGCAGTGCTTC.